This TCR beta chain was identified in a study of T-cell reconstitution after alpha-beta-depleted transplantation in children. Notes on the study in general: T-cell numbers and diversity, one year after transplant, stemmed largely from T cells that were newly produced. At day 60, the high TCRbeta diversity found in some patients originated from recipient T cells and thymic progenitors that had survived. Several hundred expanded graft clones reportedly were the source of alpha-beta T cells about two months after transplant.

V lost 5 bases to trimming and J lost 1 base, with 9 bases between them. Germline loops: CDR1 SEHNR, CDR2 FQNEAQ (reference sequence). The CDR3 has 13 amino acids. Many counts were recorded for this clonotype. Its antigen is still unknown. This sample's TCRbeta library carried unique molecular identifier barcodes. TCRdb called the PCR reads again in MiXCR, with one record for every CDR3 protein. The table shows about 160,000 distinct CDR3 sequences, with 8.5% to 14% occurring only once. This chain links TRBV7-9 with TRBJ2-7, with D hard to call. The source of this sequence is a boy younger than 10 with acute myeloid leukemia, due to receive a stem cell transplant. The specimen was PBMCs, collected before TCRalphabeta/CD19-depleted stem cell transplant. The CDR3 loop reads CASSPQLSYEQYF. For the CDR3, the DNA is TGTGCCAGCAGCCCTCAACTTTCCTACGAGCAGTACTTC.